The 31 T cell receptor beta chains reported below all come from one sample, sequenced in a study of T cell repertoires in cytomegalovirus infection. TCRdb ran MiXCR on the reads and lists one entry per CDR3 protein. The table includes 750,000 to 900,000 distinct CDR3 sequences, 25% to 30% detected once. For these TCRs, the target antigens are not known. The sequencing used cultured CD8+ T cells from PBMCs, collected from culture after CMV antigen stimulation. The source of these receptors is a human donor in good health (CMV status not recorded). Some clones in this sample may be carry-over from other donors' samples.

The chain employs TRBV12-5 and TRBJ2-2, with a possible D match to TRBD2 (5 bases). The length of the CDR3 is 13 residues. Looked up from germline, CDR1 is LGHNT and CDR2 is FRNRAP. The V gene lost 4 bases and the J gene lost 2 bases, with 5 bases spanning the gap. The CDR3, as DNA: TGTGCTAGTGGTTGGACTAACACCGGGGAGCTGTTTTTT. This gives the protein CASGWTNTGELFF.

This clonotype came up a few times. The chain carries TRBV6-1 and TRBJ1-6; D remains ambiguous. Trimming shortened V by 2 bases and J by 8 bases, and 13 bases separated the two germline ends. The V gene's germline CDR1 is MNHNS and CDR2 SASEGT. This CDR3 region has 15 residues. The CDR3 nucleotides are TGTGCCAGCAGTGAATACGAGGCAGGTTATTCACCCCTCCACTTT. Protein sequence: CASSEYEAGYSPLHF.

The J gene is TRBJ1-1, the V gene TRBV6-6, with 8 nucleotides matching TRBD1. Unmatched junction bases numbered 9, after V lost 0 bases and J lost 3 bases. There are 17 residues in the CDR3. Germline V gene lookup returns CDR1 MNHNY and CDR2 SVGAGI (reference sequence). This CDR3 reads CASSYSLTGVVDTEAFF. In nucleotides, the CDR3 is TGTGCCAGCAGTTACTCGTTGACAGGGGTGGTGGACACTGAAGCTTTCTTT.

This chain links TRBV7-9 with TRBJ2-7; the D call may be TRBD1 or TRBD2 (5 bases each). Per germline, CDR1 SEHNR and CDR2 FQNEAQ (reference sequence). V lost 3 bases to trimming and J lost 1 base, with 13 bases between them. CDR3 size: 15 residues. CDR3 in amino acids: CASSFIVGDSYEQYF. In DNA form, the CDR3 reads TGTGCCAGCAGCTTTATCGTGGGGGATTCCTACGAGCAGTACTTC.

V usage is TRBV27 and J usage is TRBJ1-1, with a possible D match to TRBD1 (5 bases). The germline V gene has CDR1 MNHEY and CDR2 SMNVEV (reference sequence). The CDR3 loop spans 15 amino acids. Trimming took 1 base from V and 0 from J, leaving 9 bases between them. The CDR3 bases are TGTGCCAGCAGTTTATTAGACAGTATGAACACTGAAGCTTTCTTT. Translating it yields CASSLLDSMNTEAFF.

V gene TRBV27 combines with J gene TRBJ2-3, with D possibly TRBD2 on 5 matching bases. The germline V gene has CDR1 MNHEY and CDR2 SMNVEV (reference sequence). The CDR3 sequence is 14 residues long. V dropped 6 bases and J dropped 0 bases, with 10 bases sitting between them. The DNA of the CDR3 is TGTGCCAGCAGGAGGGAGCTTAGCACAGATACGCAGTATTTT. It translates to CASRRELSTDTQYF.

Note on this clonotype: A much more abundant neighbour one base away suggests this may be a read error. The chain recombines TRBV7-9 with TRBJ2-7; D not resolved. The germline V gene encodes CDR1 SEHNR and CDR2 FQNEAQ (reference sequence). CDR3 length: 15 residues. V lost 5 bases and J 2 bases, leaving 16 bases between the germline ends. The CDR3: CASSTADSHTYEQYV. For the CDR3, the DNA is TGTGCCAGCAGCACGGCCGATTCCCACACCTACGAGCAGTACGTC.

The J gene is TRBJ2-4, the V gene TRBV7-9, with 13 bases aligning to TRBD2. J gave up 0 bases and V 4 bases, and 9 bases lay outside the gene matches. The CDR3 runs to 19 residues. CDR1 SEHNR and CDR2 FQNEAQ come from the germline V gene (reference sequence). The CDR3 DNA reads TGTGCCAGCAGCTCCCGGGGACTAGCGGGGAACCTAGCCAAAAACATTCAGTACTTC. Its translation: CASSSRGLAGNLAKNIQYF.

The chain couples TRBV6-1 to TRBJ2-7; weak D call: TRBD1 (5 bases). Per germline, CDR1 MNHNS and CDR2 SASEGT. With 7 bases removed from V and 0 bases from J, the gap between germline ends came to 10 bases. The CDR3 is 13 residues long. In DNA, the CDR3 is TGTGCCAGCACAACAGGCCTCTCCTACGAGCAGTACGTC. Encoded protein: CASTTGLSYEQYV.

This clonotype turned up a few times. The V gene is TRBV7-6, the J gene TRBJ2-4; no clear D gene. The CDR3 runs 14 residues. Trimming left V 2 bases short and J 0 bases short, with 5 bases between. CDR1 is SGHVS and CDR2 is FNYEAQ in the germline V gene. The CDR3: CASSLREAKNIQYF. The CDR3 DNA follows: TGTGCCAGCAGCTTAAGAGAAGCCAAAAACATTCAGTACTTC.

J is TRBJ2-7 and V is TRBV6-1; D may be TRBD2 (5 bases). CDR1 and CDR2 (germline): MNHNS, SASEGT. V lost 4 bases and J 4 bases, leaving 17 bases between the germline ends. This CDR3 has 15 residues. The CDR3 here is CASSVQLVGSYEQYF. For the CDR3, the DNA is TGTGCCAGCAGTGTCCAGTTGGTGGGGAGTTACGAGCAGTACTTC.

This clonotype was counted only a few times. The chain uses TRBV27 and TRBJ1-2, with D possibly matching TRBD1 (5 bases). The CDR3 is 15 residues long. The germline gives CDR1 MNHEY, CDR2 SMNVEV (reference sequence). V shed 1 base and J shed 2 bases, with 11 bases lying between them. The CDR3 sequence is CASSLLGTANYGYTF. CDR3 coding DNA: TGTGCCAGCAGTTTATTAGGGACGGCAAACTATGGCTACACCTTC.

This clonotype was detected ten times or more. The rearrangement uses TRBV27 and TRBJ1-1; D might be TRBD1 (5 bases). This CDR3 is 14 amino acids long. V was shortened by 5 bases and J by 4 bases, with 14 bases between the two germline ends. Germline V gene data show CDR1 as MNHEY and CDR2 as SMNVEV (reference sequence). The CDR3 spells CASSSVGVGTEAFF. CDR3 DNA sequence: TGTGCCAGCAGTAGCGTAGGGGTCGGCACTGAAGCTTTCTTT.

The CDR3 DNA follows: TGTGCCAGCAGACATTTGGGTAGCGGGGGGCTCACAGATACGCAGTATTTT. Protein product: CASRHLGSGGLTDTQYF. The chain uses TRBV7-8 and TRBJ2-3; 10 positions agree with TRBD2. V was clipped by 6 bases and J by 2 bases; unmatched bases: 11. Germline CDR1 SGHVS, CDR2 FQNEAQ. CDR3 length equals 17 residues.

The chain couples TRBV19 to TRBJ1-1; 12 bases match TRBD1. Unmatched junction bases numbered 5, after V lost 5 bases and J lost 4 bases. The length of the CDR3 is 15 residues. From germline, CDR1 is LNHDA and CDR2 SQIVND (reference sequence). CDR3 amino acids: CASSLGTGGFTEAFF. For the CDR3, the DNA is TGTGCCAGTAGTCTCGGGACAGGGGGCTTCACTGAAGCTTTCTTT.

In its sample, this clonotype was seen many times. The rearrangement links TRBV7-8 to TRBJ2-1; the D gene is possibly TRBD2 (6 bases). The V gene lost 2 bases and the J gene lost 1 base, with 21 bases spanning the gap. CDR1 is SGHVS, CDR2 FQNEAQ, per germline. The CDR3 has 19 amino acids. The CDR3: CASSLIRGIGPSSYNEQFF. The CDR3 nucleotides read TGTGCCAGCAGCTTAATCCGGGGGATTGGGCCATCATCCTACAATGAGCAGTTCTTC.

The V and J genes are TRBV25-1 and TRBJ2-1, with D possibly called TRBD1 or TRBD2 (6 bases each). This CDR3 is 16 amino acids long. Per the germline V gene, CDR1 is MGHDK and CDR2 is SYGVNS. V lost 5 bases and J 4 bases, leaving 18 bases between the germline ends. CDR3 residues: CASSPQWTGAYNEQFF. CDR3 sequence (DNA): TGTGCCAGCAGTCCTCAATGGACGGGGGCTTACAATGAGCAGTTCTTC.

A few counts support this clonotype. The rearrangement joins TRBV6-1 to TRBJ2-1, with TRBD2 matching over 11 bases. Germline V CDR1 and CDR2: MNHNS, SASEGT. Unmatched junction bases numbered 5, after V lost 5 bases and J lost 2 bases. The CDR3 is 16 residues long. The CDR3 DNA follows: TGTGCCAGCAGTCTCCATAGCGGGGGGGCCTACAATGAGCAGTTCTTC. The encoded protein is CASSLHSGGAYNEQFF.

This clonotype was picked up many times. This chain joins TRBV7-8 and TRBJ2-1, with 15 bases that match TRBD2. Germline V gives CDR1 SGHVS, CDR2 FQNEAQ. The V segment lost 5 bases and the J segment 7 bases; nucleotides outside the gene matches: 9. The CDR3 is 17 amino acids. CDR3 DNA: TGTGCCAGCAGCCTCCGGACTAGCGGGGGGGCCGGGAATGAGCAGTTCTTC. Its translation: CASSLRTSGGAGNEQFF.

The chain has TRBV4-1 and TRBJ1-1, with D possibly matching TRBD1 (5 bases). Trimming stripped 2 bases from V and 0 bases from J, with 10 bases between. The CDR3 is 15 residues long. Germline CDR1 and CDR2: MGHRA and YSYEKL. The DNA for the CDR3 is TGCGCCAGCAGCCAAAGACTAGGGGTGAACACTGAAGCTTTCTTT. Protein product: CASSQRLGVNTEAFF.

In this sample, this clonotype turned up a few times. This sequence joins TRBV7-6 and TRBJ2-1; no reliable D call. The CDR3 covers 15 residues. The V and J ends lost 1 base and 7 bases respectively, with 14 bases between them. Looked up from germline, CDR1 is SGHVS and CDR2 is FNYEAQ. CDR3 amino acids: CASSLDGSTLNEQFF. In DNA, the CDR3 is TGTGCCAGCAGCTTAGACGGCAGTACCCTAAATGAGCAGTTCTTC.

This clonotype was recorded once. For the CDR3, the DNA is TGCGCCAGCAGTCAAGAAACAGGGGGCAGATATGGCTACACCTTC. Translated: CASSQETGGRYGYTF. The rearrangement joins TRBV23-1 to TRBJ1-2, with TRBD1 matching over 9 bases. TRBV23-1 has ORF status, its function being uncertain. Trimming took 2 bases from V and 5 from J; bases not matched to a gene: 6. The length of the CDR3 is 15 residues.

The V gene is TRBV12-5, the J gene TRBJ2-7; D remains unclear. With 7 bases removed from V and 4 bases from J, the gap between germline ends came to 8 bases. CDR1 and CDR2 from the germline V gene are LGHNT and FRNRAP. CDR3 length equals 11 residues. In DNA form, the CDR3 reads TGTGCTAGTGTGAAGAATTACGAGCAGTACTTC. It codes for CASVKNYEQYF.

The chain uses TRBV2 and TRBJ2-5; TRBD1 is a possible D gene (6 bases). Germline V gene lookup returns CDR1 SNHLY and CDR2 FYNNEI. This CDR3 spans 15 amino acids. V was trimmed by 3 bases and J by 1 base, leaving 12 bases between them. The CDR3: CASSDFGTIQETQYF. The CDR3, as DNA: TGTGCCAGCAGTGATTTTGGGACAATCCAAGAGACCCAGTACTTC.

This clonotype was recorded at least ten times. The chain combines TRBV7-2 with TRBJ1-4; possibly TRBD1 for D (5 bases). Trimming left V 1 base short and J 5 bases short, with 14 bases between. Germline V gene data show CDR1 as SGHTA and CDR2 as FQGNSA. This CDR3 comprises 16 residues. CDR3 bases: TGTGCCAGCAGCTTAGAGAGAGGGGACGCGAATGAAAAACTGTTTTTT. Translated: CASSLERGDANEKLFF.

The rearrangement joins TRBV27 to TRBJ2-5; D is perhaps TRBD1 or TRBD2 (6 bases each). Germline CDR1 is MNHEY and CDR2 is SMNVEV (reference sequence). V was pared by 0 bases and J by 2 bases, with 22 bases between. CDR3 length: 19 residues. CDR3 DNA sequence: TGTGCCAGCAGTTTATCGCAACTCGGGGTCGGGGGCGTACAAGAGACCCAGTACTTC. Translation gives CASSLSQLGVGGVQETQYF.

The table lists this clonotype with many counts. V usage is TRBV12-3 or TRBV12-4 and J usage is TRBJ2-5, with 12 nucleotides matching TRBD2. V lost 3 bases, J lost 1 base, and 12 bases stayed unmatched. CDR3 size: 19 residues. CDR3: CASSLGGLTSGGTQETQYF. CDR3 coding DNA: TGTGCCAGCAGTTTGGGTGGGCTTACTAGCGGGGGGACCCAAGAGACCCAGTACTTC.

This clonotype has more than one count but fewer than ten. This sequence joins TRBV6-6 and TRBJ1-1, with D perhaps matching TRBD1 (5 bases). Trimming shortened V by 10 bases and J by 8 bases, and 17 bases separated the two germline ends. The germline gives CDR1 MNHNY, CDR2 SVGAGI (reference sequence). CDR3 length: 12 amino acids. Written as DNA, the CDR3 is TGTGCCATCGTGGTTCGAGGGGCCGAAGCTTTCTTT. It codes for CAIVVRGAEAFF.

This clonotype has a handful of counts. The rearrangement links TRBV7-6 to TRBJ1-1; perhaps TRBD1 as D (6 bases). CDR1 and CDR2 (germline): SGHVS, FNYEAQ. The CDR3 is 13 amino acids. Trimming cost V 6 bases and J 4 bases, with 12 bases left between them. The CDR3 region is CASRRGARTEAFF. CDR3 nucleotides: TGTGCCAGCAGGAGGGGGGCGCGCACTGAAGCTTTCTTT. Variable domain in full (rest from reference TRBV7-6 and TRBJ1-1): GAGVSQSPRYKVTKRGQDVALRCDPISGHVSLYWYRQALGQGPEFLTYFNYEAQQDKSGLPNDRFSAERPEGSISTLTIQRTEQRDSAMYRCASRRGARTEAFFGQGTRLTVV.

The J gene is TRBJ1-5, the V gene TRBV27; no definite D call. Between the trimmed V and J ends, which lost 4 bases and 5 bases, there was a span of 12 bases. Germline CDR1 is MNHEY and CDR2 is SMNVEV (reference sequence). This CDR3 is 14 amino acids long. The CDR3 region is CASSYGGEHQPQHF. CDR3 sequence (DNA): TGTGCCAGCAGTTACGGCGGGGAGCATCAGCCCCAGCATTTT.

V usage is TRBV9 and J usage is TRBJ2-2; perhaps TRBD2 as D (6 bases). Per the germline V gene, CDR1 is SGDLS and CDR2 is YYNGEE. This CDR3 contains 14 residues. With 2 bases removed from V and 4 bases from J, the gap between germline ends came to 9 bases. This CDR3 reads CASSVEGSTGELFF. The CDR3 DNA sequence: TGTGCCAGCAGCGTGGAGGGGAGCACCGGGGAGCTGTTTTTT.